These 21 T cell receptor beta chains were all obtained from the same sample, sequenced in a study of regulatory T cells in long-lasting Graves disease. Time point noted: newly diagnosed GD, antithyroid drugs for less than 3 months. Scientists built the TCR library using RNA that was extracted from PBMCs. According to the study, TCR beta libraries were built with iRepertoire HTBI primers and CDR3-region Arm-PCR. Each CDR3 protein is one row after TCRdb ran MiXCR on the multiplex PCR reads. The sample lists 400,000 to 500,000 distinct CDR3 sequences; over 15% were seen once. The sample was also linked to a second study, of T cells in Graves' hyperthyroidism and ophthalmopathy.

Sequences were derived from peripheral blood mononuclear cells (PBMCs), sampled at new diagnosis, from a patient treated with antithyroid drugs. All receptors come from a young woman with Graves disease.

With respect to this clonotype: A much larger clonotype is one base distant, so this may be a read error. The V and J genes are TRBV28 and TRBJ2-7, with 7 bases matching TRBD2. Germline V lookup: CDR1 MDHEN, CDR2 SYDVKM. This CDR3 comprises 15 residues. Trimming removed 6 bases from V and 2 bases from J; junction bases left unmatched: 10. For the CDR3, the DNA is TGTGCCAGCAGCAAGCCGACTAGCAGGACCTACGAGCAGTACTTC. This translates into CASSKPTSRTYEQYF.

Ten or more counts support this clonotype. This chain joins TRBV28 and TRBJ1-5; 7 nucleotides agree with TRBD1. In germline, CDR1 is MDHEN, CDR2 SYDVKM. The CDR3 covers 16 residues. J gave up 4 bases and V 2 bases, and 8 bases lay outside the gene matches. For the CDR3, the DNA is TGTGCCAGCAGTTTAGTGACAGGGAGGCGAAATCAGCCCCAGCATTTT. It is translated as CASSLVTGRRNQPQHF.

This chain links TRBV15 with TRBJ1-2, with D perhaps matching TRBD1 (6 bases). Germline V gene sequence: CDR1 LNHNV, CDR2 YYDKDF (reference sequence). V was clipped by 0 bases and J by 8 bases, with 19 bases between them. This CDR3 contains 16 residues. The CDR3: CATSRDLGRGVQGYTF. CDR3 coding DNA: TGTGCCACCAGCAGAGATCTGGGCAGGGGTGTACAAGGCTACACCTTC.

This clonotype was picked up a small number of times. This rearrangement joins TRBV7-6 to TRBJ2-7; no clear D gene. CDR1 is SGHVS and CDR2 is FNYEAQ in the germline V gene. This CDR3 is 12 amino acids long. Trimming removed 5 bases at V and 3 bases at J, with 8 bases between. For the CDR3, the DNA is TGTGCCAGCAGCCCCGAACGCTACGAGCAGTACTTC. The encoded protein is CASSPERYEQYF.

The chain couples TRBV7-2 to TRBJ2-7; D is ambiguous. The CDR3 consists of 13 residues. V lost 2 bases and J 4 bases, leaving 9 bases between the germline ends. Germline V CDR1 and CDR2: SGHTA, FQGNSA. The CDR3 DNA sequence: TGTGCCAGCAGCTTATTTCAGACTTACGAGCAGTACTTC. It specifies CASSLFQTYEQYF.

This clonotype was seen at least ten times. The chain joins TRBV20-1 to TRBJ2-5; 7 bases are a match to TRBD1. V shed 4 bases, J shed 3 bases, and the junction held 5 bases outside the gene matches. Per the germline V gene, CDR1 is DFQATT and CDR2 is SNEGSKA (reference sequence). This CDR3 is 13 amino acids long. Here the CDR3 DNA reads TGCAGTGCTAAAGGGACAGCTAAAGAGACCCAGTACTTC. Its translation: CSAKGTAKETQYF.

The rearrangement joins TRBV10-3 to TRBJ1-5; 12 nucleotides align to TRBD1. V shed 4 bases, J shed 7 bases, and the junction held 5 bases outside the gene matches. Germline CDR1 is ENHRY and CDR2 is SYGVKD. The CDR3 totals 15 residues. The CDR3 DNA reads as TGTGCCATCAGTGCGGGACAGGGGGCCGGACAGCCCCAGCATTTT. This gives the protein CAISAGQGAGQPQHF.

This clonotype was detected only a few times. The chain is built from TRBV20-1 and TRBJ2-1; 9 bases map to TRBD1. Germline CDR1 is DFQATT and CDR2 is SNEGSKA (reference sequence). Germline trimming cut 6 bases from V and 4 bases from J; bases unmatched to any gene: 7. The CDR3 loop spans 14 amino acids. CDR3 protein: CSATGTGPYNEQFF. As DNA, the CDR3 is TGCAGTGCCACCGGGACAGGGCCGTACAATGAGCAGTTCTTC.

This clonotype turned up a few times. The V and J genes are TRBV5-8 and TRBJ1-6, with a possible D match to TRBD1 (6 bases). This CDR3 is built from 15 residues. V was pared by 5 bases and J by 10 bases, with 19 bases between. The germline V gene encodes CDR1 SGHTS and CDR2 YDEGEE. The CDR3 DNA is TGTGCCAGCAGTGAAGATACAGGGTTCGGCTCACCCCTCCACTTT. This gives the protein CASSEDTGFGSPLHF.

This clonotype was detected many times. J is TRBJ1-2 and V is TRBV10-3; D is unresolved. CDR3 size: 16 residues. CDR1 and CDR2 from the germline V gene are ENHRY and SYGVKD. V shed 6 bases and J shed 1 base, with 18 bases lying between them. The CDR3 here is CAISPWSQVLNYGYTF. The CDR3 region has the DNA TGTGCCATCAGCCCTTGGTCCCAGGTTCTTAACTATGGCTACACCTTC.

The chain uses TRBV5-1 and TRBJ2-3, with a tentative D call TRBD2 (6 bases). The CDR3 has 13 residues. Germline V gives CDR1 SGHRS, CDR2 YFSETQ. The ends were cut back, 7 bases at V and 2 bases at J, with 11 bases in the middle. CDR3 residues: CASQRANTDTQYF. The CDR3 DNA follows: TGCGCCAGCCAGCGGGCTAACACAGATACGCAGTATTTT.

This chain connects TRBV7-3 to TRBJ2-2, with 7 bases aligning to TRBD1. The CDR3 has 17 residues. Trimming took 5 bases from V and 4 from J; bases not matched to a gene: 13. The germline gives CDR1 SGHTA, CDR2 FQGTGA. DNA for the CDR3: TGTGCCAGCAGCGACCAAAACAGGGGCAGGTCCACCGGGGAGCTGTTTTTT. Amino acid sequence: CASSDQNRGRSTGELFF.

This rearrangement joins TRBV5-1 to TRBJ2-1; tentatively, D is TRBD1 (6 bases). Near its end, the DNA agrees better with TRBJ2-5, so the J call may be wrong. The germline V gene has CDR1 SGHRS and CDR2 YFSETQ. This CDR3 spans 16 amino acids. The CDR3 nucleotides read TGCGCCAGCAGCTTGGTAGGCTTGAGGGACATGGAGACCCAGTACTTC. It yields the protein CASSLVGLRDMETQYF.

This sequence joins TRBV12-3 or TRBV12-4 and TRBJ2-5; possibly TRBD1 or TRBD2 for D (5 bases each). The CDR3 sequence is 15 residues long. The germline V and J ends were trimmed by 4 bases and 7 bases, with 19 bases remaining between them. CDR3 sequence: CASSSARDLIRTQYF. The DNA for the CDR3 is TGTGCCAGCAGTTCGGCCAGGGACCTCATTCGGACCCAGTACTTC.

This clonotype was seen a few times. J is TRBJ1-1 and V is TRBV7-3; TRBD1 might be the D (6 bases). The V end lost 6 bases, the J end lost 5 bases, and 19 bases lay between the germline ends. The CDR3 spans 15 residues. Germline CDR1 is SGHTA and CDR2 is FQGTGA. The CDR3 nucleotides are TGTGCCAGCAGTTGGGAAGGGGGTAAGAGTACTGAAGCTTTCTTT. Amino acid sequence: CASSWEGGKSTEAFF. The entire variable domain, with the rest obtained from reference TRBV7-3 and TRBJ1-1, is as follows: GAGVSQTPSNKVTEKGKYVELRCDPISGHTALYWYRQSLGQGPEFLIYFQGTGAADDSGLPNDRFFAVRPEGSVSTLKIQRTERGDSAVYLCASSWEGGKSTEAFFGQGTRLTVV.

This clonotype was recorded many times. J is TRBJ2-3 and V is TRBV20-1; D possibly corresponds to TRBD1 (5 bases). V lost 7 bases to trimming and J lost 4 bases, with 12 bases between them. The length of the CDR3 is 12 residues. From germline, CDR1 is DFQATT and CDR2 SNEGSKA (reference sequence). This CDR3 is CSGGRGSDTQYF. CDR3 bases: TGCAGTGGGGGTAGGGGCTCAGATACGCAGTATTTT.

The sample holds a few counts of this clonotype. This chain uses TRBV5-1 with TRBJ2-1; the match to TRBD1 covers 7 bases. Germline assignment: CDR1 SGHRS and CDR2 YFSETQ. CDR3 length: 15 amino acids. V dropped 8 bases and J dropped 4; count of bases not matched to a gene: 12. CDR3 residues: CASRRTGTEYNEQFF. The CDR3 coding sequence is TGCGCCAGTAGACGGACCGGGACAGAATACAATGAGCAGTTCTTC.

V and J are TRBV30 and TRBJ1-2; 8 nucleotides match TRBD1. Germline values: CDR1 GTSNPN, CDR2 SVGIG (reference sequence). The CDR3 has 15 amino acids. With 0 bases clipped from V and 1 base from J, the junction kept 4 bases outside the gene matches. CDR3 sequence (DNA): TGTGCCTGGAGTGTCCCGGACAGGGTTAACTATGGCTACACCTTC. Amino acids: CAWSVPDRVNYGYTF.

This clonotype came up many times. The gene calls are TRBV28 and TRBJ2-3, with 7 bases fitting TRBD2. V shed 6 bases and J 5 bases; nucleotides not matched to a gene: 8. The CDR3 extends over 14 amino acids. Germline V gives CDR1 MDHEN, CDR2 SYDVKM. The CDR3 loop reads CASSPAAGEDTQYF. CDR3 sequence (DNA): TGTGCCAGCAGCCCGGCTGCGGGGGAAGATACGCAGTATTTT.

Notes on this clonotype: At one end the junction does not follow the germline gene, possibly because of a read error. The chain links TRBV27 to TRBJ2-7; 7 bases are a match to TRBD2. Germline CDR1 is MNHEY and CDR2 is SMNVEV (reference sequence). The CDR3 length is 15 residues. CDR3 loop: CASSRLAGPSYKQYF. The CDR3 nucleotides are TGTGCCAGCAGTAGATTAGCGGGCCCGTCCTACAAGCAGTACTTC.

The chain recombines TRBV18 with TRBJ1-4; D perhaps matches TRBD1 (6 bases). CDR1 and CDR2 from the germline V gene are KGHSH and LQKENI. The V end was cut by 2 bases, the J end by 8 bases, with 12 bases between. The CDR3 is 14 residues long. CDR3 sequence (DNA): TGTGCCAGCTCACCAGGTTCAGGGGACGAAAAACTGTTTTTT. Its translation: CASSPGSGDEKLFF.